This TCR beta chain was identified during a study of blood T cells in healthy people across ages. The second PCR ran roughly 6 to 12 cycles with a sample-barcoded 5' primer and J-beta primers. TCRdb re-derived calls from the 5' RACE reads in MiXCR, one entry per CDR3 protein. The sample lists approximately 1,700,000 distinct CDR3 sequences, about two fifths occurring once. Of note for this clonotype: Its antigen is not known.

Study outcomes and limitations: Changes in expanded clonotypes were possibly confounded, as the CMV status of donors was unknown.

CDR3 length: 14 amino acids. The ends were cut back, 4 bases at V and 2 bases at J, with 11 bases in the middle. Germline V gives CDR1 SNHLY, CDR2 FYNNEI. This sequence was found in a human donor in good health. This chain uses TRBV2 with TRBJ1-2, with D possibly being TRBD1 (6 bases). Sequencing was carried out using blood. CDR3 region: CASSAQGSNYGYTF. In DNA form, the CDR3 reads TGTGCCAGCAGTGCTCAGGGGTCCAACTATGGCTACACCTTC.